This TCR beta chain stems from a study of shared clonotypes between healthy human individuals. Study conclusions and caveats: Several donors held about 4.5% of naive CD4 clonotypes in common. When compared with the clonotypes that were shared by all four sorted-subset donors, the non-shared clonotypes turned out to have lower generation probabilities.

Germline V gene data show CDR1 as ENHRY and CDR2 as SYGVKD. The CDR3 extends over 15 amino acids. Germline trimming cut 4 bases from V and 0 bases from J; bases unmatched to any gene: 4. Of note for this clone: As yet, its antigen is unknown.

The repertoire was sequenced with immunoSEQ multiplex PCR; TCRdb's copy has only in-frame clones and lacks some. The sample shows a few million clones, 90% to 95% of them seen only once. The chain uses TRBV10-3 and TRBJ2-3; 7 bases map to TRBD2. The specimen was naive CD4+ T cells sorted from blood. Subset here: CD45RA+ positively selected. The receptor comes from a man aged 18 to 30 in good health. The CDR3 loop is CAISAGSGSTDTQYF. In nucleotides, the CDR3 is TGTGCCATCAGTGCCGGTAGCGGGAGCACAGATACGCAGTATTTT.